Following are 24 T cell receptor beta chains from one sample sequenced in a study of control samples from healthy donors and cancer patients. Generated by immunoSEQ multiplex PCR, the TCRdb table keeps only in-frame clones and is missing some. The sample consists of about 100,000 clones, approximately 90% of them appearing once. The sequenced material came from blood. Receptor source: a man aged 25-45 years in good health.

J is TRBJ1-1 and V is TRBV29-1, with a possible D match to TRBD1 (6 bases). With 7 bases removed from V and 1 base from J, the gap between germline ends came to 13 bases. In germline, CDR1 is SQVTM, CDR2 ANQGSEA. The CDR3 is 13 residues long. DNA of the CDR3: TGCAGCGCCGAAGGGGGAGGGAACACTGAAGCTTTCTTT. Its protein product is CSAEGGGNTEAFF.

The CDR3 region is CASTVAGARAEAFF. The CDR3, as DNA: TGTGCCAGCACCGTTGCAGGAGCCCGAGCTGAAGCTTTCTTT. V usage is TRBV6-5 and J usage is TRBJ1-1; D not certain. The CDR3 loop spans 14 amino acids. Germline-derived CDR1 and CDR2 are MNHEY and SVGAGI. V lost 7 bases and J lost 6, with 18 bases in between.

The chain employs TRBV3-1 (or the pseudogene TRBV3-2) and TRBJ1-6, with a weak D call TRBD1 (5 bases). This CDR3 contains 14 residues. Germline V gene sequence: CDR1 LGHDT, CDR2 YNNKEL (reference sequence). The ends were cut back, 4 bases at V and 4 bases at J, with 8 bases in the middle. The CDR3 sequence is CASSLQGYNSPLHF. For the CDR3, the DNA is TGTGCCAGCAGCCTTCAGGGTTATAATTCACCCCTCCACTTT.

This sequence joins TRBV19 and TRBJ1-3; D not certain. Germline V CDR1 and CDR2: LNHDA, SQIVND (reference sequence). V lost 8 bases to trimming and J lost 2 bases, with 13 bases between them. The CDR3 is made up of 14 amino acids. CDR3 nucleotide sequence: TGTGCCAGTTCCAGAGCGGTACCTGGAAACACCATATATTTT. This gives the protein CASSRAVPGNTIYF. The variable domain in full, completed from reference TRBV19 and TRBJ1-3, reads DGGITQSPKYLFRKEGQNVTLSCEQNLNHDAMYWYRQDPGQGLRLIYYSQIVNDFQKGDIAEGYSVSREKKESFPLTVTSAQKNPTAFYLCASSRAVPGNTIYFGEGSWLTVV.

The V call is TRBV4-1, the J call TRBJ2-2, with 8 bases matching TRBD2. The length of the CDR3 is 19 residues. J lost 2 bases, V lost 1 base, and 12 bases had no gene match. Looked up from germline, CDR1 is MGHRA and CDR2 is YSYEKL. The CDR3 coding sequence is TGCGCCAGCAGCCAAGTCTTCCTTCAGAGCGGGAGAAACACCGGGGAGCTGTTTTTT. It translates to CASSQVFLQSGRNTGELFF.

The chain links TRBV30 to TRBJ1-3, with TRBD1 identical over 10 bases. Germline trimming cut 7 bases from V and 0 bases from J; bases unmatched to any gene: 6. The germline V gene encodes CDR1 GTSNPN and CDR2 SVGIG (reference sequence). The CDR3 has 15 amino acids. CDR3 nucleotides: TGTGCCTCCACGACAGGGGGCCTCTCTGGAAACACCATATATTTT. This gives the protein CASTTGGLSGNTIYF.

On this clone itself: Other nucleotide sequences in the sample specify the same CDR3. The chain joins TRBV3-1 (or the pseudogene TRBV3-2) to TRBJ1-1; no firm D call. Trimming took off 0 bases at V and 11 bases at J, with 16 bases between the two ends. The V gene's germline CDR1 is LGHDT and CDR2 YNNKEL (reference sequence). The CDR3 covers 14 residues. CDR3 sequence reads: CASSQEKHPRRAFF. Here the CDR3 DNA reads TGTGCCAGCAGCCAAGAGAAACACCCAAGGAGGGCTTTCTTT.

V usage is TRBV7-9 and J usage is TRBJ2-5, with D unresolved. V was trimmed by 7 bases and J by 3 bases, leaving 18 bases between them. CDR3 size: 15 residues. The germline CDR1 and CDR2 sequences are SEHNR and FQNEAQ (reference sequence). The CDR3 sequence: CASTNPNRPKETQYF. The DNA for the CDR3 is TGTGCCAGCACCAATCCGAACCGACCCAAAGAGACCCAGTACTTC.

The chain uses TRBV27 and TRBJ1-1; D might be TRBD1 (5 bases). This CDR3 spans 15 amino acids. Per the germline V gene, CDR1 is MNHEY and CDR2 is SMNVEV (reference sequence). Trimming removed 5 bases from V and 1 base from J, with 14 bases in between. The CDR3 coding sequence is TGTGCCAGCAGTCGGGTTACTGGACAGAACACTGAAGCTTTCTTT. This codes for CASSRVTGQNTEAFF.

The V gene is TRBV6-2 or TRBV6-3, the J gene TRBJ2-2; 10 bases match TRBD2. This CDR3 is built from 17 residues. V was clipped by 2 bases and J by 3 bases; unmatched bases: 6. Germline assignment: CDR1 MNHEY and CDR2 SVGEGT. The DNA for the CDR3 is TGTGCCAGCAGTTACAAAGCGGGGGGGCCGGACACCGGGGAGCTGTTTTTT. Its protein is CASSYKAGGPDTGELFF.

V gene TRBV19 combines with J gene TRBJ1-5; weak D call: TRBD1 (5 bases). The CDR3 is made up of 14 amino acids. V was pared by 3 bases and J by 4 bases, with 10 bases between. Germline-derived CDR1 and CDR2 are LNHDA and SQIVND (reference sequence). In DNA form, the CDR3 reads TGTGCCAGTAGTATTGGGGCCGCGAATCAGCCCCAGCATTTT. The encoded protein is CASSIGAANQPQHF.

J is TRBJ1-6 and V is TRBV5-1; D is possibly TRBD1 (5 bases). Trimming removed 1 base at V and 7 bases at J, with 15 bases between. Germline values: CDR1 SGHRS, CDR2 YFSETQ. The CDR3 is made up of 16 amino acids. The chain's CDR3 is CASSLQGSQGNSPLHF. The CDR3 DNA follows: TGCGCCAGCAGCTTGCAGGGATCCCAAGGGAATTCACCCCTCCACTTT.

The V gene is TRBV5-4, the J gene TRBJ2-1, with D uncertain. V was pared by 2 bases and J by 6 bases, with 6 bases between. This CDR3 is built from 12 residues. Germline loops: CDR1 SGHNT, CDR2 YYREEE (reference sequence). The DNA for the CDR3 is TGTGCCAGCAGCTTACTTGGCAATGAGCAGTTCTTC. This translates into CASSLLGNEQFF.

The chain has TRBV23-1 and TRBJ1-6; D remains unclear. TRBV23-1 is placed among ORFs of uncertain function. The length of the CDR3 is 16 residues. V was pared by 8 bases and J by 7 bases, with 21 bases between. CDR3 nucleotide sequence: TGCGCCAGCTTTAAACCGGAACAACTGATAAATTCACCCCTCCACTTT. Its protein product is CASFKPEQLINSPLHF.

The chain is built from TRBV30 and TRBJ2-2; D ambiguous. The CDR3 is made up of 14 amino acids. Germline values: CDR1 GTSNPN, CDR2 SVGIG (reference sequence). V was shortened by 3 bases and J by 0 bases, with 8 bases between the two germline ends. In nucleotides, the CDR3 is TGTGCCTGGAGCGGGCTAACGAACACCGGGGAGCTGTTTTTT. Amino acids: CAWSGLTNTGELFF. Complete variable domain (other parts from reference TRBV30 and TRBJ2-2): SQTIHQWPATLVQPVGSPLSLECTVEGTSNPNLYWYRQAAGRGLQLLFYSVGIGQISSEVPQNLSASRPQDRQFILSSKKLLLSDSGFYLCAWSGLTNTGELFFGEGSRLTVL.

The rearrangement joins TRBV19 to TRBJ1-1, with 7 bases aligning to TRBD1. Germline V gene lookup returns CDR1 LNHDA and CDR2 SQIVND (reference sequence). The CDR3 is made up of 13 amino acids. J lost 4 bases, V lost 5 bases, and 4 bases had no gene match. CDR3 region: CASSLTGLTEAFF. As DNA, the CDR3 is TGTGCCAGTAGTTTGACAGGGCTCACTGAAGCTTTCTTT.

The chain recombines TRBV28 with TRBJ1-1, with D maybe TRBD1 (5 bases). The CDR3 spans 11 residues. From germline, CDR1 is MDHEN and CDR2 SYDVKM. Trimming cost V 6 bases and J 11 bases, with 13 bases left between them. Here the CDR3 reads CASRTGLWAFF. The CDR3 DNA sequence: TGTGCCAGCAGAACGGGACTTTGGGCTTTCTTT.

The CDR3 region is CASSRGRGPSYNEQFF. As DNA, the CDR3 is TGTGCCAGCAGCAGGGGTCGCGGGCCGTCTTACAATGAGCAGTTCTTC. The V and J genes are TRBV6-2 or TRBV6-3 and TRBJ2-1, with D perhaps matching TRBD1 (6 bases). This CDR3 contains 16 residues. Looked up from germline, CDR1 is MNHEY and CDR2 is SVGEGT. The V gene lost 6 bases and the J gene lost 4 bases, with 19 bases spanning the gap.

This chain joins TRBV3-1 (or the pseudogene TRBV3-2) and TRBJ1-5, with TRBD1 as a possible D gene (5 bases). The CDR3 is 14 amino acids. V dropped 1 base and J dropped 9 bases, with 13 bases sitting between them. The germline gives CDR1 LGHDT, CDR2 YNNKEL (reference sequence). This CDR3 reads CASSQGQGTRPQHF. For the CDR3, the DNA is TGTGCCAGCAGCCAAGGTCAGGGCACTCGGCCCCAGCATTTT.

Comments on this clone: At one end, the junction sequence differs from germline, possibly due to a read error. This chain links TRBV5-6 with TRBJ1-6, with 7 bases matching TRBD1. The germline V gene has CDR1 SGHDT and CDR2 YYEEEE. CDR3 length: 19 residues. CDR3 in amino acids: CASSVTGRILASHNSPLHF. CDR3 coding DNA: TGTGCCAGCAGCGTGACAGGGAGGATCCTTGCCTCCCATAATTCACCCCTCCACTTT.

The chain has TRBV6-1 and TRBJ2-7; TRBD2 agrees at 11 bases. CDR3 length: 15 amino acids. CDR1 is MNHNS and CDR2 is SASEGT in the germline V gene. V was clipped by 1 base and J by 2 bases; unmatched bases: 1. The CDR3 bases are TGTGCCAGCAGTGAAGATAGCGGGGGGGCCTACGAGCAGTACGTC. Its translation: CASSEDSGGAYEQYV.

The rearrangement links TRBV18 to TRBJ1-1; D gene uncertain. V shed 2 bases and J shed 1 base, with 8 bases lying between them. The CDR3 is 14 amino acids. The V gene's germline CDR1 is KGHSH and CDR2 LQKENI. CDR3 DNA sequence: TGTGCCAGCTCACCAGGGTCGAGGAACACTGAAGCTTTCTTT. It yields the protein CASSPGSRNTEAFF.

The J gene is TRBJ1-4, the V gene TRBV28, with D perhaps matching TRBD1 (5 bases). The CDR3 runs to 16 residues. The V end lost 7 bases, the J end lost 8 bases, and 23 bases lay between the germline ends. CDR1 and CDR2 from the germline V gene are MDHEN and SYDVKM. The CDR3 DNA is TGTGCCAGCACCACCCATGGGGGGGGAGTTGCAGAAAAACTGTTTTTT. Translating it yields CASTTHGGGVAEKLFF.

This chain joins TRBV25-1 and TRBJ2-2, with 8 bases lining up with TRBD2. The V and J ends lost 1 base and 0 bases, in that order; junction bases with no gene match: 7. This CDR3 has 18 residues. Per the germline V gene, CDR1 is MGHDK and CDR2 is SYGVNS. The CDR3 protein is CASSEWIREGTNTGELFF. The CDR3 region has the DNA TGTGCCAGCAGTGAATGGATACGGGAGGGTACGAACACCGGGGAGCTGTTTTTT.